This T cell receptor (beta chain) was identified in a study of T cells expressing NK-cell markers. At the level of the study: Repertoires of TCR beta were obtained from T cells sorted as CD3+CD56+NKG2C+, CD3+CD56+NKG2C- and CD3+CD56-NKG2C+. Seven donors tested HCMV-seropositive and one tested seronegative among the eight sequenced.

Germline values: CDR1 MNHNY, CDR2 SVGAGI (reference sequence). CDR3 length: 15 amino acids. Reprocessing the 5' RACE reads, TCRdb reports a single entry for every CDR3 protein and omits DNA. The table for this sample gives 150,000 or so distinct CDR3 sequences. The chain is built from TRBV6-6 and TRBJ1-3; TCRdb's assignment of TRBD1 cannot be checked, as there is no DNA. The sequencing input was blood T cells: a sorted CD56 or NKG2C T cell subset, CD4+ or CD8+ T cells, or bulk PBMC T cells (not recorded which). The sequence was obtained from a woman in her 50s in good health. CDR3 amino acids: CASRSTGSSGNTIYF.